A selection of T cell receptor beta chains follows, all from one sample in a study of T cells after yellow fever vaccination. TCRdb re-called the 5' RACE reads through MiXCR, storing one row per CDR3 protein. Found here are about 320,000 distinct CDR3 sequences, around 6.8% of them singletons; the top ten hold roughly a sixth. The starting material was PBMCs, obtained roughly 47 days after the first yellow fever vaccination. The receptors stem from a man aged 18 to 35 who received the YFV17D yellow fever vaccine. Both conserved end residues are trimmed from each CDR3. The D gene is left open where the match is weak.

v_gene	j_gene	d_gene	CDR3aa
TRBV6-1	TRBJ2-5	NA	ASSEMHQETQY
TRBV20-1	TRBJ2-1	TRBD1	SALTGGAYNEQF
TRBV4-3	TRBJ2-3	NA	ASSQRATSGTDTQY
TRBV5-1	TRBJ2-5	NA	ASSVALEETQY
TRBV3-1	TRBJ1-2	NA	ASRSPLGHGYT
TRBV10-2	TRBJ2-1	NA	ASRRDSLSNEQF
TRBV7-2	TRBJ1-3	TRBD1	ASSLGDRDGNTIY
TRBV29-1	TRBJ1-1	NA	SGRRGEDTEAF
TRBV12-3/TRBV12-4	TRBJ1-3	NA	ASSRSSDSGDTIY
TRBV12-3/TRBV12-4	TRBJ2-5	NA	ASRGRGWEETQY
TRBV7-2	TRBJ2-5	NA	ASSLGDFLWGTQY
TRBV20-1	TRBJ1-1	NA	SAREINTEAF
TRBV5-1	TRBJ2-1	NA	ASSLSGDFYNEQF
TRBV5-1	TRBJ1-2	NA	ASSWDEGGYT
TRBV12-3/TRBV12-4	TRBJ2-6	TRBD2	ASSTFWRGAGYSGANVLT
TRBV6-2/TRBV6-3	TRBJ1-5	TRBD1	ASTPTGAGNQPQH
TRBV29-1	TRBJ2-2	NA	SVDKGWGGTGELF
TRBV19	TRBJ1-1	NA	ASSMLVPTEAF
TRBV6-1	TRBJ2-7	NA	ASSPRIAVTYEQY
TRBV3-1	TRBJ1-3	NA	ASSQTSGLSGNTIY
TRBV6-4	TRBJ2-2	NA	ASSDSLLTGELF
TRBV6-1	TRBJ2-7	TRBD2	ASRPAGLSVEQY
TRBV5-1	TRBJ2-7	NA	ASSSHKTTDEQY
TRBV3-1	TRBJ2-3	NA	ASSQDSADTQY
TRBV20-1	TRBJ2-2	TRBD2	SAAGSGGAIGELF
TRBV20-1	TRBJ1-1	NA	SARVGLNTEAF
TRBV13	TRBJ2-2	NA	ASSSRGASDSGELF
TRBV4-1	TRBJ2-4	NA	ASSPGIVAKNIQY